A single sample gave rise to the 2 T cell receptor beta chains below, sequenced in a study of blood T cell repertoires in COVID-19. Clones were read by immunoSEQ multiplex PCR, and TCRdb kept only the in-frame ones, dropping some. This sample has around 61,000 clones, with under 90% found just once. Sequenced input: peripheral blood. Receptor source: a man in his 60s with acute or convalescent COVID-19.

V usage is TRBV5-4 and J usage is TRBJ2-1, with a possible D match to TRBD1 (8 bases). Germline V lookup: CDR1 SGHNT, CDR2 YYREEE (reference sequence). The CDR3 is made up of 14 amino acids. The V and J ends lost 7 bases and 6 bases respectively, with 17 bases between them. CDR3 sequence: CASPSDREGNEQFF. In DNA form, the CDR3 reads TGTGCCAGCCCCTCGGACAGGGAGGGCAATGAGCAGTTCTTC.

This clone was picked up a small number of times. The chain joins TRBV3-1 (or the pseudogene TRBV3-2) to TRBJ2-1; 7 positions agree with TRBD1. CDR1 and CDR2 (germline): LGHDT, YNNKEL (reference sequence). The CDR3 contains 16 residues. Trimming removed 0 bases from V and 6 bases from J; junction bases left unmatched: 8. The CDR3, as DNA: TGTGCCAGCAGCCAAGATAGAAGGGGGCCGGTCAATGAGCAGTTCTTC. It yields the protein CASSQDRRGPVNEQFF.